The clone carrying this T cell receptor beta chain occurred a few times. Its specificity is not known. The study ran its PCR with 60 Vbeta and 13 Jbeta primers. Only in-frame clones appear in the TCRdb table, and some are missing; sequencing was by immunoSEQ multiplex PCR. This table has roughly 200,000 clones, roughly 85% appearing once. These data come from a study of cytomegalovirus exposure and HLA in healthy donors. Whole-study results and caveats: The authors enumerated over 150 TCR beta chains as linked to cytomegalovirus.

V lost 4 bases to trimming and J lost 2 bases, with 17 bases between them. The CDR3 runs to 16 residues. Germline lookup yields CDR1 SGHRS and CDR2 YFSETQ. The chain employs TRBV5-1 and TRBJ2-3, with a weak D call TRBD1 (6 bases). This clonotype was obtained from a woman aged 25 to 39 in good health and CMV-seropositive. The sequencing sample was made of PBMCs. CDR3 coding DNA: TGCGCCAGCAGCACCCGGACAGCTCAAGCCACAGATACGCAGTATTTT. This codes for CASSTRTAQATDTQYF.